These 28 T cell receptor beta chains originate from one sample sequenced in a study of blood T cell repertoires in COVID-19. TCRdb's copy holds only in-frame clones and misses some; the assay was immunoSEQ multiplex PCR. The sample consists of roughly 500,000 clones, about 88% of them appearing once. The source material was peripheral blood. The receptors come from a man between 18 and 29 years old with COVID-19, enrolled during active disease.

This sequence joins TRBV5-4 and TRBJ2-5; 12 positions match TRBD2. Germline V lookup: CDR1 SGHNT, CDR2 YYREEE (reference sequence). The CDR3 is 16 amino acids. Trimming at V came to 4 bases and at J to 5 bases, leaving 9 bases not matched to a gene. The CDR3 is CASSTGLAGLGETQYF. DNA of the CDR3: TGTGCCAGCAGCACCGGACTAGCGGGGCTCGGTGAGACCCAGTACTTC.

The chain is built from TRBV10-2 and TRBJ1-5; D gene unclear. This CDR3 comprises 15 residues. V lost 0 bases and J 0 bases, leaving 6 bases between the germline ends. CDR1 WSHSY and CDR2 SAAADI come from the germline V gene. CDR3 DNA sequence: TGCGCCAGCAGTGAGTCGAGCCGTAGCAATCAGCCCCAGCATTTT. Translation gives CASSESSRSNQPQHF.

The J gene is TRBJ2-7, the V gene TRBV25-1, with TRBD2 matching over 7 bases. This CDR3 has 15 residues. Germline lookup yields CDR1 MGHDK and CDR2 SYGVNS. J gave up 9 bases and V 2 bases, and 13 bases lay outside the gene matches. In nucleotides, the CDR3 is TGTGCCAGCAGTGAAGGTGGGAGGGCCCAATCGGTGCAGTACTTC. This translates into CASSEGGRAQSVQYF.

The genes are TRBV2 and TRBJ2-1, with TRBD2 as a possible D gene (6 bases). Germline V gene lookup returns CDR1 SNHLY and CDR2 FYNNEI. This CDR3 contains 13 residues. V gave up 5 bases and J gave up 10 bases, with 15 bases separating them. The CDR3 region has the DNA TGTGCCAGCAGTAAGTCACTTAGCGGAGAGCAGTTCTTC. As protein: CASSKSLSGEQFF.

V gene TRBV10-3 combines with J gene TRBJ2-5, with D possibly matching TRBD2 (8 bases). This CDR3 is 18 amino acids long. CDR1 and CDR2 from the germline V gene are ENHRY and SYGVKD. The V end lost 10 bases, the J end lost 4 bases, and 31 bases lay between the germline ends. DNA of the CDR3: TGTGCCACACAGGGGAACACCCGACTTCGGGAGGGCCCAGAGACCCAGTACTTC. Amino acids: CATQGNTRLREGPETQYF.

The CDR3 here is CASSKVVEREGPQCYEQYF. The CDR3 nucleotides are TGTGCCAGCAGCAAAGTGGTAGAGCGGGAGGGCCCTCAGTGTTACGAGCAGTACTTC. The V call is TRBV21-1, the J call TRBJ2-7; TRBD2, the D gene given by the table, was not confirmed from the DNA. TRBV21-1 is tagged as a pseudogene. This CDR3 contains 19 residues.

This chain links TRBV6-5 with TRBJ1-5; TRBD1 might be the D (5 bases). Germline-derived CDR1 and CDR2 are MNHEY and SVGAGI. V was trimmed by 6 bases and J by 4 bases, leaving 16 bases between them. The CDR3 is 15 amino acids. The CDR3 DNA reads as TGTGCCAGCAGACCCGACAGAGACCAAAATCAGCCCCAGCATTTT. This translates into CASRPDRDQNQPQHF.

The chain couples TRBV3-1 (or the pseudogene TRBV3-2) to TRBJ1-3; 7 positions agree with TRBD1. CDR1 and CDR2 from the germline V gene are LGHDT and YNNKEL (reference sequence). This CDR3 is 15 amino acids long. V lost 4 bases, J lost 4 bases, and 7 bases stayed unmatched. The CDR3 is CASSRQTGLGNTIYF. The CDR3 nucleotides read TGTGCCAGCAGCCGACAGACAGGGTTGGGAAACACCATATATTTT.

This chain connects TRBV5-1 to TRBJ2-1; tentative D call: TRBD1 (7 bases). Trimming took 4 bases from V and 7 from J, leaving 15 bases between them. Germline values: CDR1 SGHRS, CDR2 YFSETQ. CDR3 size: 14 residues. The CDR3 DNA is TGCGCCAGCAGCGGGGGGACAGCTGGAAATGAGCAGTTCTTC. It codes for CASSGGTAGNEQFF. The full variable domain, with the rest looked up from reference TRBV5-1 and TRBJ2-1, is KAGVTQTPRYLIKTRGQQVTLSCSPISGHRSVSWYQQTPGQGLQFLFEYFSETQRNKGNFPGRFSGRQFSNSRSEMNVSTLELGDSALYLCASSGGTAGNEQFFGPGTRLTVL.

The J gene is TRBJ1-2, the V gene TRBV27; D is unresolved. The CDR3 runs 13 residues. Trimming removed 0 bases from V and 5 bases from J, with 7 bases in between. Looked up from germline, CDR1 is MNHEY and CDR2 is SMNVEV (reference sequence). This CDR3 is CASSLSVYYGYTF. The CDR3 DNA sequence: TGTGCCAGCAGTTTATCTGTATATTATGGCTACACCTTC.

The rearrangement links TRBV6-9 to TRBJ2-1; 8 nucleotides agree with TRBD2. J was trimmed by 6 bases and V by 4 bases; bases with no gene match: 5. The CDR3 extends over 14 amino acids. Germline loops: CDR1 MNHGY, CDR2 SVAAGI. The CDR3 DNA is TGTGCCAGCAGTTGGACCGGGGGGGTCAATGAGCAGTTCTTC. Amino acids: CASSWTGGVNEQFF.

J is TRBJ2-5 and V is TRBV19; 14 nucleotides line up with TRBD2. CDR1 is LNHDA and CDR2 is SQIVND in the germline V gene (reference sequence). CDR3 length: 18 amino acids. V was clipped by 0 bases and J by 2 bases; unmatched bases: 5. The CDR3 sequence is CASSIDLGTSGRQETQYF. DNA for the CDR3: TGTGCCAGTAGTATAGACCTCGGGACTAGCGGGAGACAAGAGACCCAGTACTTC.

The CDR3 bases are TGTGCCAGCTCACCGGGAACAGGGGTGAACACTGAAGCTTTCTTT. Amino acids: CASSPGTGVNTEAFF. The V gene is TRBV18, the J gene TRBJ1-1; 7 nucleotides align to TRBD1. This CDR3 region has 15 residues. With V trimmed by 3 bases and J by 0 bases, 4 bases remained unmatched. The germline V gene has CDR1 KGHSH and CDR2 LQKENI. The full variable domain, its missing parts supplied by reference TRBV18 and TRBJ1-1, is NAGVMQNPRHLVRRRGQEARLRCSPMKGHSHVYWYRQLPEEGLKFMVYLQKENIIDESGMPKERFSAEFPKEGPSILRIQQVVRGDSAAYFCASSPGTGVNTEAFFGQGTRLTVV.

Remarks on this clone: The junction differs from germline at one of its ends, possibly a read error. V gene TRBV19 combines with J gene TRBJ2-5; 12 bases line up with TRBD2. Germline CDR1 LNHDA, CDR2 SQIVND (reference sequence). The length of the CDR3 is 14 residues. The DNA of the CDR3 is TGTGCCAGTAGTATAGTGCCTAGCGGGGGGGCCTTGGACTTC. Its protein is CASSIVPSGGALDF.

The chain uses TRBV27 and TRBJ1-4, with D possibly matching TRBD1 (6 bases). V was trimmed by 11 bases and J by 7 bases, leaving 17 bases between them. The CDR3 extends over 13 amino acids. Germline loops: CDR1 MNHEY, CDR2 SMNVEV (reference sequence). Here the CDR3 reads CAGGGGDGEKLFF. The DNA for the CDR3 is TGTGCCGGGGGAGGGGGGGATGGTGAAAAACTGTTTTTT.

The rearrangement uses TRBV11-2 and TRBJ2-4; D not resolved. From germline, CDR1 is SGHAT and CDR2 FQNNGV. The CDR3 extends over 13 amino acids. Trimming left V 2 bases short and J 0 bases short, with 2 bases between. The CDR3, as DNA: TGTGCCAGCAGCTTACGAGCCAAAAACATTCAGTACTTC. Protein product: CASSLRAKNIQYF.

The chain combines TRBV19 with TRBJ1-6, with TRBD1 matching 8 bases. From germline, CDR1 is LNHDA and CDR2 SQIVND (reference sequence). The CDR3 spans 16 residues. V lost 3 bases to trimming and J lost 6 bases; unmatched junction nucleotides: 7. The CDR3, as DNA: TGTGCCAGTAGTATCCCGGGACAGGTGGTTAATTCACCCCTCCACTTT. Its translation: CASSIPGQVVNSPLHF.

This chain uses TRBV3-1 (or the pseudogene TRBV3-2) with TRBJ1-2; 9 nucleotides match TRBD1. The germline V gene encodes CDR1 LGHDT and CDR2 YNNKEL (reference sequence). V lost 6 bases, J lost 0 bases, and 8 bases stayed unmatched. The CDR3 spans 16 residues. DNA for the CDR3: TGTGCCAGCAGTCCTTACGACAGGGGGTCTAACTATGGCTACACCTTC. It is translated as CASSPYDRGSNYGYTF.

The count of this clone is one. The V and J genes are TRBV14 and TRBJ1-1, with D perhaps TRBD1 (5 bases). Germline V gene data show CDR1 as SGHDN and CDR2 as FVKESK. V dropped 1 base and J dropped 3 bases, with 12 bases sitting between them. The CDR3 is 15 residues long. The CDR3 is CASSQVPGGDTEAFF. CDR3 DNA sequence: TGTGCCAGCAGCCAAGTCCCCGGAGGGGACACTGAAGCTTTCTTT.

V usage is TRBV29-1 and J usage is TRBJ1-2, with 7 bases fitting TRBD1. Germline trimming cut 3 bases from V and 8 bases from J; bases unmatched to any gene: 18. This CDR3 contains 16 residues. Germline V gene lookup returns CDR1 SQVTM and CDR2 ANQGSEA. The chain's CDR3 is CSVEIRTGPGVPGYTF. The CDR3, as DNA: TGCAGCGTTGAGATCAGGACAGGCCCAGGAGTTCCAGGCTACACCTTC.

The chain couples TRBV30 to TRBJ2-7; D may be TRBD2 (6 bases). Germline V lookup: CDR1 GTSNPN, CDR2 SVGIG (reference sequence). The CDR3 extends over 13 amino acids. V lost 0 bases and J 2 bases, leaving 8 bases between the germline ends. The CDR3 DNA sequence: TGTGCCTGGAGTGTGGGACTTCCCTACGAGCAGTACTTC. It specifies CAWSVGLPYEQYF.

This chain joins TRBV7-6 and TRBJ1-4; possibly TRBD1 for D (5 bases). Germline loops: CDR1 SGHVS, CDR2 FNYEAQ. Trimming removed 4 bases at V and 4 bases at J, with 16 bases between. This CDR3 has 16 residues. CDR3 sequence (DNA): TGTGCCAGCAGCTCGAATCGACAGTTCCTTAATGAAAAACTGTTTTTT. It translates to CASSSNRQFLNEKLFF.

The chain joins TRBV2 to TRBJ2-3, with D possibly matching TRBD2 (6 bases). Trimming removed 4 bases at V and 8 bases at J, with 19 bases between. CDR3 length equals 15 residues. CDR1 is SNHLY and CDR2 is FYNNEI in the germline V gene. The CDR3 DNA sequence: TGTGCCAGCAGTGTTATAGCGGCCCCCGGGGGTACGCAGTATTTT. Translation: CASSVIAAPGGTQYF. Full variable domain (remainder filled in from reference TRBV2 and TRBJ2-3): EPEVTQTPSHQVTQMGQEVILRCVPISNHLYFYWYRQILGQKVEFLVSFYNNEISEKSEIFDDQFSVERPDGSNFTLKIRSTKLEDSAMYFCASSVIAAPGGTQYFGPGTRLTVL.

This chain uses TRBV15 with TRBJ1-5, with 7 nucleotides matching TRBD1. The CDR3 extends over 16 amino acids. J was trimmed by 1 base and V by 6 bases; bases with no gene match: 9. The V gene's germline CDR1 is LNHNV and CDR2 YYDKDF (reference sequence). The CDR3 DNA follows: TGTGCCACCAGTGGCGGCAGGGGGATAAGCAATCAGCCCCAGCATTTT. It yields the protein CATSGGRGISNQPQHF.

This chain joins TRBV15 and TRBJ2-7; TRBD2 might be the D (5 bases). Per germline, CDR1 LNHNV and CDR2 YYDKDF (reference sequence). Between the trimmed V and J ends, which lost 0 bases and 2 bases, there was a span of 14 bases. This CDR3 is 16 amino acids long. The CDR3 DNA follows: TGTGCCACCAGCAGAGATCGGAGGCCCGCTCCCTACGAGCAGTACTTC. It is translated as CATSRDRRPAPYEQYF.

The V gene is TRBV29-1, the J gene TRBJ1-1; D is uncertain. CDR1 is SQVTM, CDR2 ANQGSEA, per germline. The V end lost 4 bases, the J end lost 3 bases, and 9 bases lay between the germline ends. The CDR3 consists of 12 residues. CDR3 nucleotide sequence: TGCAGCGTTGTGGCAACATACACTGAAGCTTTCTTT. As protein: CSVVATYTEAFF.

CDR3 amino acids: CASSTPDRYEQYF. CDR3 coding DNA: TGTGCCAGCAGCACCCCCGACAGGTACGAGCAGTACTTC. The rearrangement joins TRBV7-9 to TRBJ2-7; perhaps TRBD1 as D (6 bases). Germline V gene sequence: CDR1 SEHNR, CDR2 FQNEAQ (reference sequence). V lost 5 bases, J lost 4 bases, and 12 bases lay in between. The CDR3 covers 13 residues. Together with reference TRBV7-9 and TRBJ2-7, the CDR3 gives the full variable domain: DTGVSQNPRHKITKRGQNVTFRCDPISEHNRLYWYRQTLGQGPEFLTYFQNEAQLEKSRLLSDRFSAERPKGSFSTLEIQRTEQGDSAMYLCASSTPDRYEQYFGPGTRLTVT.

In its sample, this clone was seen many times. The chain links TRBV2 to TRBJ1-3, with TRBD1 matching 9 bases. V lost 5 bases to trimming and J lost 11 bases; unmatched junction nucleotides: 10. The CDR3 runs 14 residues. Per germline, CDR1 SNHLY and CDR2 FYNNEI. Here the CDR3 reads CASSRTGALIPIYF. The CDR3, as DNA: TGTGCCAGCAGTCGGACAGGGGCCCTCATCCCCATATATTTT.